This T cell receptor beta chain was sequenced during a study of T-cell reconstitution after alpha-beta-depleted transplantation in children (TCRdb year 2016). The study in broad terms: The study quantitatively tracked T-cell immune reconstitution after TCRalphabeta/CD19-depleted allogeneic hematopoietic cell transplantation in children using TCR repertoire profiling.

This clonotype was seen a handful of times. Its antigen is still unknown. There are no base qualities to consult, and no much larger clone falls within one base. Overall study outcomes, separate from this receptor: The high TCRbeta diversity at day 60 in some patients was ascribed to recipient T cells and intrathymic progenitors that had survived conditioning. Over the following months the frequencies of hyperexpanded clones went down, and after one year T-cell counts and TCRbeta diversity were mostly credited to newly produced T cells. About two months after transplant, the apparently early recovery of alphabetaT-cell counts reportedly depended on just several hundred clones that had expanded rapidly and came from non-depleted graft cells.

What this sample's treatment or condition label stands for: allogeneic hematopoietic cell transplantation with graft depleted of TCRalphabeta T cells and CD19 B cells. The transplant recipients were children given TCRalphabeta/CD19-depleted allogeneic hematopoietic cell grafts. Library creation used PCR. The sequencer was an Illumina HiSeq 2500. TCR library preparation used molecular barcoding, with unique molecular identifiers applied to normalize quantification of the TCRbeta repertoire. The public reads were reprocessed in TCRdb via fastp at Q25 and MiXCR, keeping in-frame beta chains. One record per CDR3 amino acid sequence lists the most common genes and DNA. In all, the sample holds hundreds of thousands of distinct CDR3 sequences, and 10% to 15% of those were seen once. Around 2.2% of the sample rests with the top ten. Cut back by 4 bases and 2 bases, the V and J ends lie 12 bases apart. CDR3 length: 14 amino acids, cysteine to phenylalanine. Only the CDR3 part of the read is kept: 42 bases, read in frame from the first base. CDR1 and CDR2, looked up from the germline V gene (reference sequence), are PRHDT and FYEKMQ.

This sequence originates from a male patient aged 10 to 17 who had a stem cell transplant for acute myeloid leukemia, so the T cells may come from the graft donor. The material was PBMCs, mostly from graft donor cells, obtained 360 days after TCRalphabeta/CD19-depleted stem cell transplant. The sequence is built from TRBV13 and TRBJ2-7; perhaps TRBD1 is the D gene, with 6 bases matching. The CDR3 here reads CASSYRTVPYEQYF. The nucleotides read TGTGCCAGCAGCTACAGGACAGTCCCCTACGAGCAGTACTTC. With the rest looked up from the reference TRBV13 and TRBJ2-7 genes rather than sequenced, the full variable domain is AAGVIQSPRHLIKEKRETATLKCYPIPRHDTVYWYQQGPGQDPQFLISFYEKMQSDKGSIPDRFSAQQFSDYHSELNMSSLELGDSALYFCASSYRTVPYEQYFGPGTRLTVT.